Following are 11 T cell receptor beta chains from one sample sequenced in a study of T cell repertoires in cytomegalovirus infection. TCRdb re-called the reads through MiXCR, storing one row per CDR3 protein. The sample contains approximately 630,000 distinct CDR3 sequences, roughly 24% of which appear only once. The sequencing sample was made of CD8+ T cells from PBMCs. These receptors all stem from a human donor in good health (CMV status not recorded). Some clones in this sample may be carry-over from other donors' samples.

This clonotype was recorded many times. The CDR3: CASAGPDRFNEQFF. The CDR3 DNA is TGTGCCAGTGCGGGTCCTGATCGCTTCAATGAGCAGTTCTTC. The chain links TRBV19 to TRBJ2-1; a weak D match, TRBD2 (5 bases). The CDR3 consists of 14 residues. The germline V gene has CDR1 LNHDA and CDR2 SQIVND (reference sequence). V lost 8 bases, J lost 6 bases, and 17 bases lay in between.

The rearrangement uses TRBV28 and TRBJ2-1; the match to TRBD2 covers 7 bases. The CDR3 runs 15 residues. Germline trimming cut 2 bases from V and 3 bases from J; bases unmatched to any gene: 4. The germline V gene encodes CDR1 MDHEN and CDR2 SYDVKM. The DNA for the CDR3 is TGTGCCAGCAGTTTAGCTAGCGGTAACTACAATGAGCAGTTCTTC. It is translated as CASSLASGNYNEQFF.

This clonotype came up many times. The chain employs TRBV7-2 and TRBJ2-1; 7 nucleotides agree with TRBD1. CDR1 and CDR2 (germline): SGHTA, FQGNSA. CDR3 length equals 13 residues. The V and J ends lost 5 bases and 10 bases, in that order; junction bases with no gene match: 8. In nucleotides, the CDR3 is TGTGCCAGCAGCCTCCCGACAGGGAAAGAGCAGTTCTTC. This codes for CASSLPTGKEQFF.

This clonotype was seen ten or more times. V and J are TRBV12-3 or TRBV12-4 and TRBJ2-7; D not certain. The CDR3 is 12 residues long. V was pared by 6 bases and J by 6 bases, with 12 bases between. The CDR3 bases are TGTGCCAGCAGCTTTGGACGTAGCGAGCAGTACTTC. The encoded protein is CASSFGRSEQYF.

V and J are TRBV24-1 and TRBJ2-5, with TRBD1 identical over 8 bases. Trimming removed 3 bases from V and 5 bases from J; junction bases left unmatched: 1. There are 13 residues in the CDR3. Germline CDR1 KGHDR, CDR2 SFDVKD. Here the CDR3 DNA reads TGTGCCACCAGTGATCGGGACAGGGAGACCCAGTACTTC. The encoded protein is CATSDRDRETQYF.

To note about this clonotype: This clone may be a read error of a much larger clone one base away. The gene calls are TRBV7-2 and TRBJ2-3; perhaps D is TRBD1 or TRBD2 (5 bases each). Germline V CDR1 and CDR2: SGHTA, FQGNSA. The CDR3 is 15 amino acids. Trimming removed 5 bases at V and 2 bases at J, with 14 bases between. This CDR3 is CASSPGTRNTDTQYF. The CDR3 DNA sequence: TGTGCCAGCAGCCCCGGGACCAGGAACACAGATACGCAGTATTTT.

Ten or more counts support this clonotype. The CDR3 reads CASSDTRTLDTEAFF. CDR3 in DNA: TGTGCCAGCAGCGATACTCGGACACTCGACACTGAAGCTTTCTTT. The rearrangement uses TRBV7-6 and TRBJ1-1; D possibly corresponds to TRBD1 (5 bases). Germline assignment: CDR1 SGHVS and CDR2 FNYEAQ. The CDR3 has 15 residues. V was clipped by 5 bases and J by 3 bases, with 16 bases between them.

This clonotype was seen more than once but under ten times. The chain uses TRBV25-1 and TRBJ2-1; D remains unclear. Per germline, CDR1 MGHDK and CDR2 SYGVNS. V was pared by 7 bases and J by 7 bases, with 11 bases between. This CDR3 is 12 amino acids long. The DNA of the CDR3 is TGTGCCAGCACCAGTCCGGAGAATGAGCAGTTCTTC. Translated: CASTSPENEQFF.

The rearrangement links TRBV28 to TRBJ1-1; D gene uncertain. This CDR3 contains 12 residues. CDR1 and CDR2 from the germline V gene are MDHEN and SYDVKM. V was pared by 7 bases and J by 1 base, with 7 bases between. CDR3: CASNTWNTEAFF. The CDR3 DNA reads TGTGCCAGCAATACCTGGAACACTGAAGCTTTCTTT. The whole variable domain, filled in from reference TRBV28 and TRBJ1-1, reads DVKVTQSSRYLVKRTGEKVFLECVQDMDHENMFWYRQDPGLGLRLIYFSYDVKMKEKGDIPEGYSVSREKKERFSLILESASTNQTSMYLCASNTWNTEAFFGQGTRLTVV.

This clonotype was recorded a few times. The rearrangement joins TRBV6-6 to TRBJ1-1; D call uncertain. V lost 6 bases and J 3 bases, leaving 8 bases between the germline ends. The CDR3 loop spans 12 amino acids. In germline, CDR1 is MNHNY, CDR2 SVGAGI (reference sequence). The CDR3 DNA is TGTGCCAGCAGATTCCCCTACACTGAAGCTTTCTTT. This gives the protein CASRFPYTEAFF.

In this sample, this clonotype turned up many times. This chain links TRBV7-6 with TRBJ2-2, with 14 bases lining up with TRBD2. Germline lookup yields CDR1 SGHVS and CDR2 FNYEAQ. This CDR3 spans 20 amino acids. J lost 0 bases, V lost 2 bases, and 8 bases had no gene match. The CDR3 DNA follows: TGTGCCAGCAGCTTAACGGGGACTAGCGGGGGATACTCGAACACCGGGGAGCTGTTTTTT. Translation: CASSLTGTSGGYSNTGELFF. The entire variable domain, with the rest obtained from reference TRBV7-6 and TRBJ2-2, is as follows: GAGVSQSPRYKVTKRGQDVALRCDPISGHVSLYWYRQALGQGPEFLTYFNYEAQQDKSGLPNDRFSAERPEGSISTLTIQRTEQRDSAMYRCASSLTGTSGGYSNTGELFFGEGSRLTVL.